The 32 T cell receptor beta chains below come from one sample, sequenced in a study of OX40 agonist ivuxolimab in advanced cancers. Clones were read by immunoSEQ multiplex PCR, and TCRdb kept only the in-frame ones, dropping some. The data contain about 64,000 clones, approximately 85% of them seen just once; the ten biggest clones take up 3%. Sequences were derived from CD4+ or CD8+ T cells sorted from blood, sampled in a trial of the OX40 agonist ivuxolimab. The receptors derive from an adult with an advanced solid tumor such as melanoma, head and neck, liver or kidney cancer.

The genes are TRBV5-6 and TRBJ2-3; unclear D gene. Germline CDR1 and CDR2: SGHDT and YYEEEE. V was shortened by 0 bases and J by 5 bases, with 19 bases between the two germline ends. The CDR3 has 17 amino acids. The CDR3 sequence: CASSLEVGGNSGDTQYF. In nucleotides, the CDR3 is TGTGCCAGCAGCTTGGAGGTCGGCGGCAATTCGGGAGATACGCAGTATTTT.

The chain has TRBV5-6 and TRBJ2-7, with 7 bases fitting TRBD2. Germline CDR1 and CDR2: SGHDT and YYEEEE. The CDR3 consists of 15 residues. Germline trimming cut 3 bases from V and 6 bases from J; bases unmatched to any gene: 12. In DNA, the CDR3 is TGTGCCAGCAGCTGGTGGGGCGGGAGTGATCCCGAGCAGTACTTC. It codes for CASSWWGGSDPEQYF.

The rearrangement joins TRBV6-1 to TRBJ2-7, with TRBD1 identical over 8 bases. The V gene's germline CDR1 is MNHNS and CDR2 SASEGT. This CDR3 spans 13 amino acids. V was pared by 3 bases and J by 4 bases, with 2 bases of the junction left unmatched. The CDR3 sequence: CASSDRGRYEQYF. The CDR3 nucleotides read TGTGCCAGCAGTGACAGGGGGCGATACGAGCAGTACTTC.

The CDR3 protein is CASTLGHGAYEQYF. CDR3 nucleotide sequence: TGTGCCAGCACCTTGGGACACGGAGCCTACGAGCAGTACTTC. The chain has TRBV7-2 and TRBJ2-7, with a weak D call TRBD1 (6 bases). The germline V gene encodes CDR1 SGHTA and CDR2 FQGNSA. V lost 7 bases, J lost 2 bases, and 15 bases lay in between. CDR3 length: 14 amino acids. Complete variable domain (other parts from reference TRBV7-2 and TRBJ2-7): GAGVSQSPSNKVTEKGKDVELRCDPISGHTALYWYRQSLGQGLEFLIYFQGNSAPDKSGLPSDRFSAERTGGSVSTLTIQRTQQEDSAVYLCASTLGHGAYEQYFGPGTRLTVT.

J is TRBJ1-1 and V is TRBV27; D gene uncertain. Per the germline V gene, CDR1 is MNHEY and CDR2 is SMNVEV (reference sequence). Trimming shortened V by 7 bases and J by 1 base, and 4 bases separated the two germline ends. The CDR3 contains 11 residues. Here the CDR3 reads CASTPNTEAFF. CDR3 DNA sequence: TGTGCCAGCACCCCGAACACTGAAGCTTTCTTT.

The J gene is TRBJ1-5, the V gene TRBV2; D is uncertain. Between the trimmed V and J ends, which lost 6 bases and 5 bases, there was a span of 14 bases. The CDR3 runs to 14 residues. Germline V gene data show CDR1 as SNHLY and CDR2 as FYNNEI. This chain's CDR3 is CASRVTPRDQPQHF. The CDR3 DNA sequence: TGTGCCAGCAGAGTAACCCCGAGGGATCAGCCCCAGCATTTT.

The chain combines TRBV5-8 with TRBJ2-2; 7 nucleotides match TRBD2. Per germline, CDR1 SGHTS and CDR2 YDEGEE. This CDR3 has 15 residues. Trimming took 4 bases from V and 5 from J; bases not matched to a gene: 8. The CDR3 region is CASSPGTISTGELFF. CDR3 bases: TGTGCCAGCAGCCCCGGGACTATAAGTACCGGGGAGCTGTTTTTT. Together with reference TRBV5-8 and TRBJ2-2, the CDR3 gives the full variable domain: EAGVTQSPTHLIKTRGQQATLRCSPISGHTSVYWYQQALGLGLQFLLWYDEGEERNRGNFPPRFSGRQFPNYSSELNVNALELEDSALYLCASSPGTISTGELFFGEGSRLTVL.

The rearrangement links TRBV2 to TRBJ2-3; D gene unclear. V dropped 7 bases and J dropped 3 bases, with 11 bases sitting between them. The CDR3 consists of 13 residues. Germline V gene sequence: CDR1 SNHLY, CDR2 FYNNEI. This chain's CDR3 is CASIVRLTDTQYF. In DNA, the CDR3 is TGTGCCAGCATCGTCAGATTAACAGATACGCAGTATTTT.

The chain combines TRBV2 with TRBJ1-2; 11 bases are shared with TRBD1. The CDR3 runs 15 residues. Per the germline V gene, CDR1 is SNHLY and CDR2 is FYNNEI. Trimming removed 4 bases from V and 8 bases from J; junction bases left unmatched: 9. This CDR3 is CASSARTGGVGGYTF. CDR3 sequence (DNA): TGTGCCAGCAGTGCCCGGACAGGGGGCGTAGGGGGCTACACCTTC.

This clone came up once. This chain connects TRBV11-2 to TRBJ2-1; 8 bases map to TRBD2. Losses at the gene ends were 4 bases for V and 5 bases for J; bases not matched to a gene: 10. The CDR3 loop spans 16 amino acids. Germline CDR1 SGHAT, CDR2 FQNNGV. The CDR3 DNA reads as TGTGCCAGCAGCTCATCAGCGGGGGCCAGAAACAATGAGCAGTTCTTC. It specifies CASSSSAGARNNEQFF. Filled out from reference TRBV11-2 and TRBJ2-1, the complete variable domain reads EAGVAQSPRYKIIEKRQSVAFWCNPISGHATLYWYQQILGQGPKLLIQFQNNGVVDDSQLPKDRFSAERLKGVDSTLKIQPAKLEDSAVYLCASSSSAGARNNEQFFGPGTRLTVL.

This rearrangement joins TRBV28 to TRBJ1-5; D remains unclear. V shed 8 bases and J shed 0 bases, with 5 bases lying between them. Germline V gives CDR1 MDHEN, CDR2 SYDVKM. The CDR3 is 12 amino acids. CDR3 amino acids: CASQYSNQPQHF. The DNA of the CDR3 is TGTGCCAGCCAATATAGCAATCAGCCCCAGCATTTT.

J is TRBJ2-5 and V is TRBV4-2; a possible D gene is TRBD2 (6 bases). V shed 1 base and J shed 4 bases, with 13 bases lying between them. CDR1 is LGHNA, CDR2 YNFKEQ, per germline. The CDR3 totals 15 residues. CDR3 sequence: CASSQASGVRETQYF. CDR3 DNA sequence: TGTGCCAGCAGCCAAGCCTCGGGAGTCAGAGAGACCCAGTACTTC.

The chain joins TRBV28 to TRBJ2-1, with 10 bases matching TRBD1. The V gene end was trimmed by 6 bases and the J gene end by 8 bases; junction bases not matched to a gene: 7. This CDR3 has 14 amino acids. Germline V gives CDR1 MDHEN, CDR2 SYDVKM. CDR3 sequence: CASSRDRGSDEQFF. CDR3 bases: TGTGCCAGCAGCCGGGACAGGGGATCGGATGAGCAGTTCTTC.

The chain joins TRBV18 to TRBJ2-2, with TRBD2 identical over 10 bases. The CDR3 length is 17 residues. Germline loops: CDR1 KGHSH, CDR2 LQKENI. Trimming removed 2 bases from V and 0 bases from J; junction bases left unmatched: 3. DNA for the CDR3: TGTGCCAGCTCACCATCCCTAGCGGGGGCGAACACCGGGGAGCTGTTTTTT. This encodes CASSPSLAGANTGELFF.

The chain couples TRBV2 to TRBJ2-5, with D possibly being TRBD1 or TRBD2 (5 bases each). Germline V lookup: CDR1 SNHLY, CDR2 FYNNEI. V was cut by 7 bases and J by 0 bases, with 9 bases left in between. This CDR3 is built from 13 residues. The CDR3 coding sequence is TGTGCCAGCATACGGGACGACCAAGAGACCCAGTACTTC. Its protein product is CASIRDDQETQYF.

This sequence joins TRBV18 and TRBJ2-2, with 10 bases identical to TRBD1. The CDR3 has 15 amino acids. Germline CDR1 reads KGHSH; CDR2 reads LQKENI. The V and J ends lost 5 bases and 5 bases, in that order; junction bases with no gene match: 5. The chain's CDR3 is CASSTGTGVTGELFF. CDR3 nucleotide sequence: TGTGCCAGCTCAACCGGGACAGGGGTAACCGGGGAGCTGTTTTTT.

This chain's CDR3 is CASSQVRDRGGHGYTF. CDR3 bases: TGCGCCAGCAGCCAAGTACGGGACAGGGGAGGTCATGGCTACACCTTC. The chain couples TRBV4-1 to TRBJ1-2; TRBD1 aligns across 10 bases. The CDR3 is 16 residues long. Germline V gene sequence: CDR1 MGHRA, CDR2 YSYEKL. V lost 1 base to trimming and J lost 6 bases; unmatched junction nucleotides: 8.

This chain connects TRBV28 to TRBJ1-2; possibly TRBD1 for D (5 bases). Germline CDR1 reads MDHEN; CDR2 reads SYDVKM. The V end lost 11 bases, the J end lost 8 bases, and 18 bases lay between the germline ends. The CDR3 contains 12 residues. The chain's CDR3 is CALKGREYGYTF. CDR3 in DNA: TGTGCCCTGAAGGGCAGGGAGTACGGCTACACCTTC.

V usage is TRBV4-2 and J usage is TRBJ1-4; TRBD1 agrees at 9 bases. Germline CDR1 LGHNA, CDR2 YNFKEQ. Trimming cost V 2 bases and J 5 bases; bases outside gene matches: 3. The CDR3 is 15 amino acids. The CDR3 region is CASSQPGTGNEKLFF. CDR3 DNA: TGTGCCAGCAGCCAACCCGGGACAGGGAATGAAAAACTGTTTTTT.

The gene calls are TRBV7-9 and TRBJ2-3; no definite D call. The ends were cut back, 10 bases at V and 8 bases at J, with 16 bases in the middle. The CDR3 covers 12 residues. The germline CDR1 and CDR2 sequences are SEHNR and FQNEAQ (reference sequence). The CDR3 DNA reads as TGTGCCACCGGACCGATCTCGGGTACGCAGTATTTT. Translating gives CATGPISGTQYF.

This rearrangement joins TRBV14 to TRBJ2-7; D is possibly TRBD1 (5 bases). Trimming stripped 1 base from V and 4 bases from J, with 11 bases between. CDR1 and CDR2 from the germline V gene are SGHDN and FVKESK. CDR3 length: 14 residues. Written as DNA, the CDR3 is TGTGCCAGCAGCCAAGCCTCACAGGTATACGAGCAGTACTTC. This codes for CASSQASQVYEQYF.

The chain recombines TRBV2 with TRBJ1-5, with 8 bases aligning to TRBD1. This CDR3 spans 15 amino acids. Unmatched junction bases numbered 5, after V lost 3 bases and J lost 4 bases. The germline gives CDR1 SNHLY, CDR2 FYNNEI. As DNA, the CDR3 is TGTGCCAGCAGTGAGGGGACAGGTTCTAATCAGCCCCAGCATTTT. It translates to CASSEGTGSNQPQHF. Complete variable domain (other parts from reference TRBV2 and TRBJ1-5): EPEVTQTPSHQVTQMGQEVILRCVPISNHLYFYWYRQILGQKVEFLVSFYNNEISEKSEIFDDQFSVERPDGSNFTLKIRSTKLEDSAMYFCASSEGTGSNQPQHFGDGTRLSIL.

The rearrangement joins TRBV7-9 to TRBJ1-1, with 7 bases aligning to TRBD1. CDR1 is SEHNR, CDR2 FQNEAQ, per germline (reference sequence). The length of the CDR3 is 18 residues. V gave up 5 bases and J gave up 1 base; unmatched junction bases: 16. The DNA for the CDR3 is TGTGCCAGCAGCGACGCCGGGACAGCTAAGATTCAGAACACTGAAGCTTTCTTT. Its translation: CASSDAGTAKIQNTEAFF.

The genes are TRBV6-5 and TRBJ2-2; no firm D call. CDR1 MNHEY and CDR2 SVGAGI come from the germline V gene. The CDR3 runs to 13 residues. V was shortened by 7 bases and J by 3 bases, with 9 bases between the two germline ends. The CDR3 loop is CASTYPDTGELFF. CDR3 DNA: TGTGCCAGCACCTACCCTGACACCGGGGAGCTGTTTTTT.

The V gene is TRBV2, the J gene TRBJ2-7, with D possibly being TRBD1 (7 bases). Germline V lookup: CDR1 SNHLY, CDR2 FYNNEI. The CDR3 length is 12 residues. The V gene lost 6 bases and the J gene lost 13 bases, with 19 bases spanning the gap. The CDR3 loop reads CASSEQGGSYYF. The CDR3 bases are TGTGCCAGCAGCGAGCAGGGGGGCAGCTACTACTTC.

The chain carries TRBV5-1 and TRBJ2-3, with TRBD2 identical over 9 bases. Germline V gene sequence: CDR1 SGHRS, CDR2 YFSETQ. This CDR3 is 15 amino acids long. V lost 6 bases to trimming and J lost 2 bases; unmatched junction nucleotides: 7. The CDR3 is CASTMTSGYTDTQYF. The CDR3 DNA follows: TGCGCCAGCACAATGACTAGCGGATACACAGATACGCAGTATTTT.

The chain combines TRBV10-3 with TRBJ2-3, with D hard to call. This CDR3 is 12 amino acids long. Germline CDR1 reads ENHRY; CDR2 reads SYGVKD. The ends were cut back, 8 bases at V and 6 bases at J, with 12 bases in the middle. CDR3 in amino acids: CAIGPLRDTQYF. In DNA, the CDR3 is TGTGCCATCGGACCCCTGCGGGATACGCAGTATTTT.

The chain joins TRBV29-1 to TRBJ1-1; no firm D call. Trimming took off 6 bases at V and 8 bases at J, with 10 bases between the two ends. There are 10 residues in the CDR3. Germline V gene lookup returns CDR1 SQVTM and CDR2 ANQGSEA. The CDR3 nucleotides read TGCAGCGTAGCGAACAAAGAAGCTTTCTTT. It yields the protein CSVANKEAFF.

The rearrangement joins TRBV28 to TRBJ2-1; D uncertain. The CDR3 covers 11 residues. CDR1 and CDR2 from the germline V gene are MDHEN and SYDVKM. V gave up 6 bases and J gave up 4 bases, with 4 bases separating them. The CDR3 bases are TGTGCCAGCAGAAAGTACAATGAGCAGTTCTTC. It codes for CASRKYNEQFF.

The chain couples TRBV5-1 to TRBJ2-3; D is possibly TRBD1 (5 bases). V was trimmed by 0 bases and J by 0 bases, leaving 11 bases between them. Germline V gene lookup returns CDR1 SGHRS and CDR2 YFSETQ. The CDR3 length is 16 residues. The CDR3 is CASSLGWGGSTDTQYF. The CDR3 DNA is TGCGCCAGCAGCTTGGGTTGGGGCGGAAGCACAGATACGCAGTATTTT.

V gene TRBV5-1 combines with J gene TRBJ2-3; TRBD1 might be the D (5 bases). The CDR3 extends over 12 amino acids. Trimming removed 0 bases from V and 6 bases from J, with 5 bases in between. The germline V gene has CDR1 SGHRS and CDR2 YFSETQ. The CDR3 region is CASSLEGDTQYF. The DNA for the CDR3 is TGCGCCAGCAGCTTGGAGGGGGATACGCAGTATTTT.

The CDR3, as DNA: TGTGCCAGCAGCGTAGTACTAGCGGGAGCCAATGAGCAGTTCTTC. Translated, it gives CASSVVLAGANEQFF. This rearrangement joins TRBV9 to TRBJ2-1, with 11 bases aligning to TRBD2. The junction had 2 bases not matched to a gene; V was cut back by 0 bases and J by 6 bases. The CDR3 length is 15 residues. Germline CDR1 reads SGDLS; CDR2 reads YYNGEE.